This T cell receptor beta chain was documented in a study of blood T cells in healthy people across ages. Study-level information: Template switching retrieved approximately one barcoded beta molecule for each two T cells.

Through a sample-barcoded 5' primer and a J-beta primer mix, a second PCR was run for about 6 to 11 cycles. Every cDNA molecule bore a tag from a template-switch adaptor containing 12 random nucleotides. Individual samples furnished no less than 2.5 million CDR3-containing paired-end reads apiece. TCRdb processed the 5' RACE reads anew with MiXCR; each CDR3 protein has one entry. The sample carries 350,000 to 450,000 distinct CDR3 sequences, about 49% recorded once. CDR3 length equals 13 residues. The germline V gene has CDR1 MDHEN and CDR2 SYDVKM. V lost 3 bases and J 11 bases, leaving 13 bases between the germline ends.

Sample: blood. The chain links TRBV28 to TRBJ1-4; possibly TRBD1 for D (5 bases). The sequence derives from a man in his sixties in good health. The CDR3: CASSFPGSGKLFF. The DNA of the CDR3 is TGTGCCAGCAGTTTCCCAGGGTCGGGGAAACTGTTTTTT.